This T cell receptor beta chain was identified in a study of T-cell reconstitution after alpha-beta-depleted transplantation in children. This clonotype was counted ten times or more. Per the germline V gene, CDR1 is LGHNA and CDR2 is YNFKEQ. This CDR3 has 17 amino acids. V lost 4 bases, J lost 3 bases, and 10 bases stayed unmatched. Unique molecular identifiers were incorporated during preparation of the TCRbeta library. Via MiXCR, TCRdb re-called the PCR reads, giving one row per CDR3 protein. Of almost 500,000 distinct CDR3 sequences in the sample, more than 9% are singletons; the top ten hold roughly 2.1%.

The source is a child aged 2 to 15 with inherited bone marrow failure, due to receive a stem cell transplant. This specimen consisted of PBMCs, obtained before TCRalphabeta/CD19-depleted stem cell transplant. The chain links TRBV4-2 to TRBJ2-1; 9 bases align to TRBD2. CDR3: CASSPALLAGIYNEQFF. In DNA form, the CDR3 reads TGTGCCAGCAGCCCCGCCCTTCTAGCGGGGATCTACAATGAGCAGTTCTTC.